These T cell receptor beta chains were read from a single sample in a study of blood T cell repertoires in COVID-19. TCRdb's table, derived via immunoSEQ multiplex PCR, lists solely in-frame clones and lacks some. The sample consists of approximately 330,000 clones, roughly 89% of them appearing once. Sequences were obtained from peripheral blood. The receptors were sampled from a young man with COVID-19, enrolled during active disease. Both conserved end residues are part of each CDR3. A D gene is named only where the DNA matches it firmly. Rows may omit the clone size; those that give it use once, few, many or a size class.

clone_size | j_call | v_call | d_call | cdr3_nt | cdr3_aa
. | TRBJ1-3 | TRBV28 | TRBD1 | TGTGCCAGCAGTCGACCCGGGACAGCCACGCAACCCGGAAACACCATATATTTT | CASSRPGTATQPGNTIYF
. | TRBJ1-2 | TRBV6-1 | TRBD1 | TGTGCCAGCAGTGAATTTGGACAGGGGGAGGGTGGCTACACCTTC | CASSEFGQGEGGYTF
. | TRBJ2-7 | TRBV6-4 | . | TGTGCCAGCAGTGGAACAGGGATCCTAGCCTACGAGCAGTACTTC | CASSGTGILAYEQYF
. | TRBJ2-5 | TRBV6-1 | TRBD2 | TGTGCCAGCAGTGAAGGGGCGGGGGGACAGACCCAGTACTTC | CASSEGAGGQTQYF
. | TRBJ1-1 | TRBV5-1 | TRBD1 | TGCGCCAGCAGCTTGGCTGAATACCAGGGGGGTGAAGCTTTCTTT | CASSLAEYQGGEAFF
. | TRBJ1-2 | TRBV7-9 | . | TGTGCCAGCAGCTCCATACAGGAAGGAGTGGCCTACACCTTC | CASSSIQEGVAYTF
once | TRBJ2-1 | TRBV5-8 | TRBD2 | TGTGCCAGCATCCCGAGGGGGACTAGCGGGGGTGATGGCGCGCAGTTCTTC | CASIPRGTSGGDGAQFF
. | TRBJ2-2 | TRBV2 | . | TGTGCCAGCAGTGCAGGCGGGGAGCTGTTTTTT | CASSAGGELFF
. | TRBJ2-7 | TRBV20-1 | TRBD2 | TGCAGTGCTAGTGAGACTAGCGGGAGGCTCGGGTACGAGCAGTACTTC | CSASETSGRLGYEQYF
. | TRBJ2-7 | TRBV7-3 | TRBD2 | TGTGCCAGCAGCTTAGGGACTAGCGGGAGAGGGTTCGAGCAGTACTTC | CASSLGTSGRGFEQYF
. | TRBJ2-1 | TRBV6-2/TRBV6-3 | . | TGTGCCAGCAGTAACACGGGGCAGGGGTACAATGAGCAGTTCTTC | CASSNTGQGYNEQFF
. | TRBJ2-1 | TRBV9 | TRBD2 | TGTGCCAGCAGCGTTACTAGCGGGGGGGCAGGATACAATGAGCAGTTCTTC | CASSVTSGGAGYNEQFF
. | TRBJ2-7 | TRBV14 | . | TGTGCCAGCAGCCAATTTCCGGCAGGGGAGTCCGGCGAGCAGTACTTC | CASSQFPAGESGEQYF
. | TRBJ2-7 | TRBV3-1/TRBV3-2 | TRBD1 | TGTGCCAGCAGCCGAATTTCGACAGGGAACGAGCAGTACTTC | CASSRISTGNEQYF
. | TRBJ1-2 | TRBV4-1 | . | TGCGCCAGCAGCCAAATTACAGGTTTCTATGGCTACACCTTC | CASSQITGFYGYTF
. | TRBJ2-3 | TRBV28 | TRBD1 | TGTGCCAGCAGTTCCGCAGGGGGCGGAAATACGCAGTATTTT | CASSSAGGGNTQYF
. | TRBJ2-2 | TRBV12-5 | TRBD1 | TGTGCTAGTGGTTTGGTACTTGGTGGGACAGGCGCCACCGGGGAGCTGTTTTTT | CASGLVLGGTGATGELFF
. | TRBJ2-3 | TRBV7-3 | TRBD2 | TGTGCCAGCAGCTTAAAACCTAGCGGGAGGGCCAGTGGCACAGATACGCAGTATTTT | CASSLKPSGRASGTDTQYF
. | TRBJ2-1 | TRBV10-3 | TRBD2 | TGTGCCATCAGAGAAACTAGCGGGAGGGTTAGTGAGCAGTTCTTC | CAIRETSGRVSEQFF
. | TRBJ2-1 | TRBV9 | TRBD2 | TGTGCCAGCAGCCCTCCGGGACTAGCGGGAGGCCATGAGCAGTTCTTC | CASSPPGLAGGHEQFF
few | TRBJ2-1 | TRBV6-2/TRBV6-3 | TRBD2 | TGTGCCAGCAGTTACCCAACTAGCGGGGACTCCTACAATGAGCAGTTCTTC | CASSYPTSGDSYNEQFF
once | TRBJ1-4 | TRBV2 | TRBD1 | TGTGCCAGCAGTGAAGCCGCGGGGACAGGGAAAAAACTGTTTTTT | CASSEAAGTGKKLFF
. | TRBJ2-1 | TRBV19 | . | TGTGCCAGTAGTATATGGCGGGACTCCTACAATGAGCAGTTCTTC | CASSIWRDSYNEQFF
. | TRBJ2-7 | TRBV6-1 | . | TGTGCCAGCAGTGAACAGGGAGGCTACGAGCAGTACTTC | CASSEQGGYEQYF
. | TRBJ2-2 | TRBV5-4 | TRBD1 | TGTGCCAGCAGCTTGCTCGACAGGGACGCCGGGGAGCTGTTTTTT | CASSLLDRDAGELFF
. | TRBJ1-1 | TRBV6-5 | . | TGTGCCAGCACCAGGGACATCGGGAACACTGAAGCTTTCTTT | CASTRDIGNTEAFF
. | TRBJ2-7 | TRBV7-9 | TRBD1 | TGTGCCAGCAGCCCATCCGGGACAGGGGGCGTCGAGCAGTACTTC | CASSPSGTGGVEQYF
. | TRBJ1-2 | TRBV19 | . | TGTGCCAGTAGTATCTTCGTCACTAGCGGGGGCTACACCTTC | CASSIFVTSGGYTF
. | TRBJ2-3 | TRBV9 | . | TGTGCCAGCAGCCCGAGACAAGGAAGGACAGATACGCAGTATTTT | CASSPRQGRTDTQYF
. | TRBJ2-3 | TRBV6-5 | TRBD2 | TGTGCCAGCAGTTACTGGCTAGCGGGAGTAACAGATACGCAGTATTTT | CASSYWLAGVTDTQYF
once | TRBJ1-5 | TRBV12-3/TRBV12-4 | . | TGTGCCAGCAGTTCGGACAGCGATCAGCCCCAGCATTTT | CASSSDSDQPQHF
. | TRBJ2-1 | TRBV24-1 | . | TGTGCCACCAGCCTACCCGGGACAAGAAATGAGCAGTTCTTC | CATSLPGTRNEQFF
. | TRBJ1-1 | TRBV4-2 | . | TGTGCCAGCAGCCCCATATTATCGATCCAGGGAAACACTGAAGCTTTCTTT | CASSPILSIQGNTEAFF
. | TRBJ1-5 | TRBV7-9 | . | TGTGCCAGCAGCACCCGGGACAACAATCAGCCCCAGCATTTT | CASSTRDNNQPQHF
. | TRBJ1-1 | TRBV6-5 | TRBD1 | TGTGCCAGCAGTTACTCGGGACAGGGGGACACTGAAGCTTTCTTT | CASSYSGQGDTEAFF
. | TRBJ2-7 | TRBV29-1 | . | TGCAGCGTTGAGGGCCCCACGGCCTACGAGCAGTACTTC | CSVEGPTAYEQYF
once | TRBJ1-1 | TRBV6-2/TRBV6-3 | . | TGTGCCAGCAGTTACTCGAGTAAGGGCAGGGGAGAGAGCACTGAAGCTTTCTTT | CASSYSSKGRGESTEAFF
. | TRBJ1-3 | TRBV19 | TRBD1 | TGTGCCAGTACCTTGGACAGGATCGGTGGAAACACCATATATTTT | CASTLDRIGGNTIYF
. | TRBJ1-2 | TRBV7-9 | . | TGTGCCAGCAGCTCCACAGGGTGGGGCTACACCTTC | CASSSTGWGYTF
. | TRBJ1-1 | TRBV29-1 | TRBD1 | TGCAGCGTTGAAACGGGACAGGGGAATAAAGGAGCTTTCTTT | CSVETGQGNKGAFF
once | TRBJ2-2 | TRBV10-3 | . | TGTGCCATCAGTGACCCACAGGGTCACGGGGAGCTGTTTTTT | CAISDPQGHGELFF
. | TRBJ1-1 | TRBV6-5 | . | TGTGCCAGCAGTTACTCCGGGGGGAGGACTGAAGCTTTCTTT | CASSYSGGRTEAFF
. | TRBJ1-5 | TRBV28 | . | TGTGCCAGCACTAAGGGGGGGGAAAGGGAAAAACAGCCCCAGCATTTT | CASTKGGEREKQPQHF